A selection of T cell receptor beta chains follows, all from one sample in a study of OX40 agonist ivuxolimab in advanced cancers. Using immunoSEQ multiplex PCR, the repertoire was profiled, and TCRdb retains in-frame clones only, with some absent. This sample has some 100,000 clones, with under 95% found just once. The specimen was CD4+ or CD8+ T cells sorted from blood, collected in a trial of the OX40 agonist ivuxolimab. These TCRs come from an adult with an advanced solid tumor such as melanoma, head and neck, liver or kidney cancer. CDR3s include the opening cysteine and the closing phenylalanine or tryptophan. The order of the fields is V gene, J gene, CDR3 protein.

V: TRBV6-5; J: TRBJ2-3; CDR3: CASSYVAGDTDTQYF
V: TRBV15; J: TRBJ2-7; CDR3: CATRPRGEREQYF
V: TRBV27; J: TRBJ2-3; CDR3: CASSPLAGEGDTQYF
V: TRBV28; J: TRBJ1-1; CDR3: CASSLRGRSGVNTEAFF
V: TRBV6-1; J: TRBJ2-7; CDR3: CASSEGGWGYEQYF
V: TRBV10-3; J: TRBJ2-3; CDR3: CAIKASTSGGDTQYF
V: TRBV4-3; J: TRBJ1-1; CDR3: CASSHRGTNTEAFF
V: TRBV9; J: TRBJ2-3; CDR3: CASSVLAGKGSTDTQYF
V: TRBV18; J: TRBJ1-1; CDR3: CASSPAPMQGQNTEAFF
V: TRBV27; J: TRBJ2-7; CDR3: CASSLYRGRKDEQYF
V: TRBV7-2; J: TRBJ2-3; CDR3: CASSQSGGGDTQYF
V: TRBV6-6; J: TRBJ1-5; CDR3: CASSYGTGHNQPQHF
V: TRBV6-6; J: TRBJ1-2; CDR3: CASSYSGQNYGYTF
V: TRBV6-1; J: TRBJ1-5; CDR3: CASSHRGDSNQPQHF
V: TRBV11-2; J: TRBJ1-1; CDR3: CASSLGWAVNTEAFF
V: TRBV19; J: TRBJ2-6; CDR3: CASSIFGLSGANVLTF
V: TRBV4-1; J: TRBJ1-2; CDR3: CASSQDLMYGYTF
V: TRBV27; J: TRBJ2-7; CDR3: CASSFGISSYEQYF
V: TRBV6-6; J: TRBJ1-3; CDR3: CASSYFRGAGNTIYF
V: TRBV6-1; J: TRBJ1-1; CDR3: CASSTLGGEAFF
V: TRBV6-1; J: TRBJ1-4; CDR3: CAGGRVDEKLFF
V: TRBV1; J: TRBJ2-3; CDR3: CTSSRDDTQYF
V: TRBV27; J: TRBJ2-2; CDR3: CASSLNTGELFF
V: TRBV27; J: TRBJ2-1; CDR3: CASRHTRDRPYNEQFF
V: TRBV18; J: TRBJ1-1; CDR3: CASSPGTRVNTEAFF
V: TRBV6-6; J: TRBJ2-7; CDR3: CASSPQGYEQYF
V: TRBV6-5; J: TRBJ2-1; CDR3: CASYREGGNEQFF
V: TRBV7-9; J: TRBJ2-3; CDR3: CASSFSGSSTDTQYF
V: TRBV11-2; J: TRBJ1-3; CDR3: CASSLVQYGNTIYF
V: TRBV2; J: TRBJ2-7; CDR3: CASSEAPAASYEQYF
V: TRBV27; J: TRBJ2-7; CDR3: CASRRGGAYYEQYF
V: TRBV30; J: TRBJ1-4; CDR3: CAWSTGIGDEKLFF
V: TRBV12-5; J: TRBJ2-3; CDR3: CASGLVGLPRVDVSGGSTDTQYF
V: TRBV5-4; J: TRBJ1-1; CDR3: CASSLGADGTEAFF
V: TRBV29-1; J: TRBJ1-1; CDR3: CSADRGITEAFF
V: TRBV4-1; J: TRBJ2-2; CDR3: CASSPGQGTGELFF
V: TRBV29-1; J: TRBJ1-2; CDR3: CSVEELQSYGYTF
V: TRBV5-6; J: TRBJ2-2; CDR3: CASSLGGSTGELFF
V: TRBV27; J: TRBJ1-1; CDR3: CASSPGRETNTEAFF
V: TRBV29-1; J: TRBJ2-5; CDR3: CSVEARGLGETQYF
V: TRBV29-1; J: TRBJ1-1; CDR3: CSVGWTALEAFF
V: TRBV19; J: TRBJ2-7; CDR3: CASSIRDSYEQYF